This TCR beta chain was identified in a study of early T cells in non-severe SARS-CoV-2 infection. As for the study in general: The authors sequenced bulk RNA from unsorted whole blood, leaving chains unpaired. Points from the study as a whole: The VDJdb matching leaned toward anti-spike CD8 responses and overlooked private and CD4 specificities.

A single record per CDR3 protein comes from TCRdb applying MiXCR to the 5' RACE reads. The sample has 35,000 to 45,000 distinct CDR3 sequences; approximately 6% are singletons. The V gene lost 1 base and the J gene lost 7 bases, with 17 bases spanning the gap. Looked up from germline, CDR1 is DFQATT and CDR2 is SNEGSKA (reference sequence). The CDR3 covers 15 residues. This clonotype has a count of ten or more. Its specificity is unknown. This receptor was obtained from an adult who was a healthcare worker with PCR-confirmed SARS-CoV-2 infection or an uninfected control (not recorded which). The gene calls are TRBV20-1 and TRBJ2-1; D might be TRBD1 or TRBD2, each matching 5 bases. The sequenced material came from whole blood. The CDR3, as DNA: TGCAGTGCTAGAGGCCTCAGGGACGGGCCGAATGAGCAGTTCTTC. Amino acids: CSARGLRDGPNEQFF.